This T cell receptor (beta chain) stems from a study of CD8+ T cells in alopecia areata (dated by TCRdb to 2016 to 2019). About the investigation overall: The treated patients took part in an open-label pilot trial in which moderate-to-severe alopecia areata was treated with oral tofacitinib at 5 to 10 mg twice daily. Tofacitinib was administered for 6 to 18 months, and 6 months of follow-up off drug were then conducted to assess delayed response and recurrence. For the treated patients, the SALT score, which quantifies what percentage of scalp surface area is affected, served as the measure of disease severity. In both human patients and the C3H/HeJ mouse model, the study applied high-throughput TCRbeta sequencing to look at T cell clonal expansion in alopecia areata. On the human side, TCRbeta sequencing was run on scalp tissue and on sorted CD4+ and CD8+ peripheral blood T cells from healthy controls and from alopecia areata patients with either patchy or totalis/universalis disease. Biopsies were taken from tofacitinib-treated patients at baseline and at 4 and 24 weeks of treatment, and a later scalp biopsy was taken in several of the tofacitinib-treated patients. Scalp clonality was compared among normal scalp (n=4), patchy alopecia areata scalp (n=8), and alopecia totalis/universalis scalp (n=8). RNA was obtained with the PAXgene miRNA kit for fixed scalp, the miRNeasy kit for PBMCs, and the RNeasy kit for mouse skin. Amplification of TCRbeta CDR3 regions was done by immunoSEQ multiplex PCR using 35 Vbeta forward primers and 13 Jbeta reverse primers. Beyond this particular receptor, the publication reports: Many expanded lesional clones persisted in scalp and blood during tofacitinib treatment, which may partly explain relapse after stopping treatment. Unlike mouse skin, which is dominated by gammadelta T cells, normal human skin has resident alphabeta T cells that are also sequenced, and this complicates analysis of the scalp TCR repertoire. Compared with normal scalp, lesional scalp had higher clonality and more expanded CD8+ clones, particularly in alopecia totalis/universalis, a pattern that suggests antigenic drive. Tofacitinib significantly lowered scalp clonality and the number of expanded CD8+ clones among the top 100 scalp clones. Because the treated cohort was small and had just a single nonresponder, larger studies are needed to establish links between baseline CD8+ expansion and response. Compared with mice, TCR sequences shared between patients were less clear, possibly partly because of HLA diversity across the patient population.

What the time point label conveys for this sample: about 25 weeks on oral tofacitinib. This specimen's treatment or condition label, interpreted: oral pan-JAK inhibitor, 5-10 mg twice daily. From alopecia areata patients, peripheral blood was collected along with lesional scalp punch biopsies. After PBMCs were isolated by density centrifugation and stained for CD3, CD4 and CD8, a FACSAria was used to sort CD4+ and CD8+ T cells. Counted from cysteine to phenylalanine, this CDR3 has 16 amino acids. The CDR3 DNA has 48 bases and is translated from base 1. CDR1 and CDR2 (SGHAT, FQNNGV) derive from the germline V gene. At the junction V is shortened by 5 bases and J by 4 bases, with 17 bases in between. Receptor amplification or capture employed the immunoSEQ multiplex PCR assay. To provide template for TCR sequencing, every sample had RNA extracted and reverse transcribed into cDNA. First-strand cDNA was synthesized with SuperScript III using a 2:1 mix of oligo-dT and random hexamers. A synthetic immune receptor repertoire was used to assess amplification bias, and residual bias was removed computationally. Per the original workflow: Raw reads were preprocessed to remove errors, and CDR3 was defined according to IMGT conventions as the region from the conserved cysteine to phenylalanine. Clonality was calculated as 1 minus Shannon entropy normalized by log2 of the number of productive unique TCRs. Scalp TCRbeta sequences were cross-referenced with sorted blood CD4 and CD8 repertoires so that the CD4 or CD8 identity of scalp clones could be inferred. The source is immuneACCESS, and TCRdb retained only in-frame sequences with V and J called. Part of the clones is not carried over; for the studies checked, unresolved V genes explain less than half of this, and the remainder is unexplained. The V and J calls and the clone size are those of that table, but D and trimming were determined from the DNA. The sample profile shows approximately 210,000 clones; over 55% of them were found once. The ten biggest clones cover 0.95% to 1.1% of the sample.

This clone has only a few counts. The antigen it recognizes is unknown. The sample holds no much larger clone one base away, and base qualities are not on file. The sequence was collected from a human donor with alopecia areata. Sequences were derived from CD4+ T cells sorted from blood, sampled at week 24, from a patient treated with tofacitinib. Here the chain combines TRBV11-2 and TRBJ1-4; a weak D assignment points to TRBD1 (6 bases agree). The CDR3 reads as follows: CASSPSPRGNNEKLFF. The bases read TGTGCCAGCAGCCCCTCCCCGAGGGGGAATAATGAAAAACTGTTTTTT.